This T cell receptor (beta chain) is drawn from a study of T cell repertoires in cytomegalovirus infection. Whole-study context: Recently identified HLA-C-restricted CMV epitopes were among the peptides used. Matching HLA type and CMV infection were both indicated by public TCR beta signatures.

TCRdb independently ran MiXCR on the reads; one entry per CDR3 protein. This table holds approximately 730,000 distinct CDR3 sequences, almost 30% found once. Concerning this clonotype itself: Its antigen is currently unknown.

Study-wide findings and caveats: The ex vivo response showed dominance by HLA-C-restricted CMV-specific TCR beta clonotypes. Carriers of CMV and the relevant HLA type were discriminated by public TCR beta frequency.

The CDR3 is 15 residues long. Germline V gene data show CDR1 as MNHNS and CDR2 as SASEGT. Sequencing used cultured CD8+ T cells from PBMCs, obtained from culture after CMV antigen stimulation. The chain recombines TRBV6-1 with TRBJ1-2, with a tentative D call TRBD1 (5 bases). This receptor was identified in a human donor in good health (CMV status not recorded). Some clones in this sample may be carry-over from other donors' samples. Here the CDR3 reads CASGGRQGVDYGYTF. DNA of the CDR3: TGTGCTAGCGGGGGGAGGCAGGGAGTCGACTATGGCTACACCTTC.